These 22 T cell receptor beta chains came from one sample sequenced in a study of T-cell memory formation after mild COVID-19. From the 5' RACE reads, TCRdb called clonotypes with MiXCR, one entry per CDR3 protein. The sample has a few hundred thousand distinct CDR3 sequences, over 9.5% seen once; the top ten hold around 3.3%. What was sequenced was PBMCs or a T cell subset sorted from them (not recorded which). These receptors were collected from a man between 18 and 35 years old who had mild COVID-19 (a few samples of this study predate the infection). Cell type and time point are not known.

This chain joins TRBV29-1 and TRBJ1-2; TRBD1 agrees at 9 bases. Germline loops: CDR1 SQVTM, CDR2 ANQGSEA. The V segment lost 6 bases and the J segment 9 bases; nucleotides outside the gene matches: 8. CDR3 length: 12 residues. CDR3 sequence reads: CSVADRGGSYTF. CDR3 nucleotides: TGCAGCGTCGCCGACAGGGGGGGTAGCTACACCTTC.

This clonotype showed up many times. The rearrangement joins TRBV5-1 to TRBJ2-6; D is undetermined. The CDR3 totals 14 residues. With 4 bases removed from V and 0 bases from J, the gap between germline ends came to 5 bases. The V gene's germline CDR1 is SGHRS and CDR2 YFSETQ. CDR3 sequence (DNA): TGCGCCAGCAGCGTCAGCTCTGGGGCCAACGTCCTGACTTTC. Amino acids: CASSVSSGANVLTF.

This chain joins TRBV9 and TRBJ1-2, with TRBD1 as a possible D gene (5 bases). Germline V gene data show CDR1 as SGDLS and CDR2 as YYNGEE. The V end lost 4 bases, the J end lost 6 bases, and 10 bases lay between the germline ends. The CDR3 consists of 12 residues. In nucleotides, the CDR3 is TGTGCCAGCAGCTCGCGGGGGAATGGCTACACCTTC. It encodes CASSSRGNGYTF.

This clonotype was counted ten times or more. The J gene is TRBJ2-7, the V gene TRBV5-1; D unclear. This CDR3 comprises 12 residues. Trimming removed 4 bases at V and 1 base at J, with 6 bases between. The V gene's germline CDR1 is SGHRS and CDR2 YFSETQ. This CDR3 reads CASSVGSYEQYF. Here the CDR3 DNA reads TGCGCCAGCAGCGTGGGGTCCTACGAGCAGTACTTC.

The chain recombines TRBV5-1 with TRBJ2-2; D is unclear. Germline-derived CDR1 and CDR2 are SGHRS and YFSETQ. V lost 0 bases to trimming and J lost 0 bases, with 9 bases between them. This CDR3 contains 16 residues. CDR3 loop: CASSLGAAPNTGELFF. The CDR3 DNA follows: TGCGCCAGCAGCTTGGGTGCGGCACCGAACACCGGGGAGCTGTTTTTT.

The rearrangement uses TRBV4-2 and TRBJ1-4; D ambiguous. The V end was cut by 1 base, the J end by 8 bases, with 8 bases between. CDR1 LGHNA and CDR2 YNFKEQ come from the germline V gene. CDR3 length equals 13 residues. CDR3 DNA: TGTGCCAGCAGCCAAGGGGGAAAAGAAAAACTGTTTTTT. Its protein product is CASSQGGKEKLFF.

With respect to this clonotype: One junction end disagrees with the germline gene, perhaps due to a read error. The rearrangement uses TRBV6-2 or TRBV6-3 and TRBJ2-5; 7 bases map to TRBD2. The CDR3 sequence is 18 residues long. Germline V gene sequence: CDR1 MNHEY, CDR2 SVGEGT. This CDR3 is CASSYVLGKRGSQETRYF. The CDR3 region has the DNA TGTGCCAGCAGTTACGTCCTAGGGAAGCGGGGATCCCAAGAGACCCGGTACTTC.

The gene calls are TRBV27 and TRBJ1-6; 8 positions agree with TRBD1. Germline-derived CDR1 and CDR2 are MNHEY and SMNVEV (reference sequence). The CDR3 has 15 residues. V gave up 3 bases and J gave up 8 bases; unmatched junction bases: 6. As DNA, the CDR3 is TGTGCCAGCAGTTTGGCAGGGGGCTGGGATTCACCCCTCCACTTT. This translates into CASSLAGGWDSPLHF.

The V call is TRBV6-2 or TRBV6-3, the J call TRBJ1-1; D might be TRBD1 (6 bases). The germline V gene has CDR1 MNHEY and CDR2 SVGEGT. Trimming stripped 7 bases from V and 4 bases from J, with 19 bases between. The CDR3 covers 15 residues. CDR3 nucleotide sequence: TGTGCCAGCAATCGGAACAGGGCGGGGATCACTGAAGCTTTCTTT. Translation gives CASNRNRAGITEAFF.

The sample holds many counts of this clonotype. Here the CDR3 DNA reads TGTGCCAGCAGCTTCACTATGGCTAATGAAAAACTGTTTTTT. It encodes CASSFTMANEKLFF. J is TRBJ1-4 and V is TRBV7-9; no reliable D call. The CDR3 runs to 14 residues. The V gene lost 3 bases and the J gene lost 3 bases, with 8 bases spanning the gap. CDR1 and CDR2 from the germline V gene are SEHNR and FQNEAQ (reference sequence).

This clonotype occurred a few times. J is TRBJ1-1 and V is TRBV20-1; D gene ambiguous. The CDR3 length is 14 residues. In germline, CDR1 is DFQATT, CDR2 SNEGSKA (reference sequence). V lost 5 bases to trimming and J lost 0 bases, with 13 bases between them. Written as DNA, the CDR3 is TGCAGTGCTTCAAGAGGGAACATGAACACTGAAGCTTTCTTT. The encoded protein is CSASRGNMNTEAFF.

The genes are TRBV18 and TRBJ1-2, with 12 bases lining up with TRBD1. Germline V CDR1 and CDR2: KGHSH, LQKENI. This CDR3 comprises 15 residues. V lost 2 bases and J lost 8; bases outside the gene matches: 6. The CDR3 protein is CASSPTGTGGEGYTF. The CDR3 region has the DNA TGTGCCAGCTCACCAACCGGGACAGGGGGCGAAGGCTACACCTTC.

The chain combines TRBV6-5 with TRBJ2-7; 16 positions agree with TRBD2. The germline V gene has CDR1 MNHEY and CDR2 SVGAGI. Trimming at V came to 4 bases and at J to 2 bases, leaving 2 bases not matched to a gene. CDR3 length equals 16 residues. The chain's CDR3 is CASSWGTSGGAYEQYV. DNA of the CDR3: TGTGCCAGCAGTTGGGGGACTAGCGGGGGGGCCTACGAGCAGTACGTC.

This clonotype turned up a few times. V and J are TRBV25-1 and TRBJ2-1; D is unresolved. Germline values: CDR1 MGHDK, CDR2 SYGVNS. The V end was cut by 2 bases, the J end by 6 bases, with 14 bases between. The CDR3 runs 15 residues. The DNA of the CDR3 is TGTGCCAGCAGTGAAGGGGAACCCATTCCCAATGAGCAGTTCTTC. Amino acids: CASSEGEPIPNEQFF.

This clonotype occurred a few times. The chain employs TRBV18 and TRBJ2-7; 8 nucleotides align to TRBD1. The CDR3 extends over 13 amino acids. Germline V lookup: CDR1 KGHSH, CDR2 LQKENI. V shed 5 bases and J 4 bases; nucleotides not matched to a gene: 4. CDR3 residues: CASSSGTGYEQYV. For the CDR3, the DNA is TGTGCCAGCTCATCCGGGACAGGTTACGAGCAGTACGTC.

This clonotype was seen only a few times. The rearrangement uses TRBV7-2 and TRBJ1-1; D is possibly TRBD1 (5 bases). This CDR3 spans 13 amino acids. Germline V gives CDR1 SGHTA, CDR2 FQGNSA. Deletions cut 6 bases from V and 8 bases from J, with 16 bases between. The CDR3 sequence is CASRKGWGHEAFF. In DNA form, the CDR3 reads TGTGCCAGCAGGAAAGGCTGGGGCCACGAAGCTTTCTTT.

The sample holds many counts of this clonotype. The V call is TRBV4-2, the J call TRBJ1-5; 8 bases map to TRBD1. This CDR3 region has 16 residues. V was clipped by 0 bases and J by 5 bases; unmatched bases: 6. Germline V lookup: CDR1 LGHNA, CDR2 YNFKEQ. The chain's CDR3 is CASSQDLQGAYQPQHF. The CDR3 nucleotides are TGTGCCAGCAGCCAAGATCTGCAGGGGGCTTATCAGCCCCAGCATTTT.

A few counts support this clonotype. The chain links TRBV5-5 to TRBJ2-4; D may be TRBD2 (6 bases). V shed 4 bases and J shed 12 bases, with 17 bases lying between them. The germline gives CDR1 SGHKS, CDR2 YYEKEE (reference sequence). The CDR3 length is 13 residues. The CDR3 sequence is CASSGRRELNQYF. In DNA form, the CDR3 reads TGTGCCAGCAGCGGACGCCGGGAGTTGAATCAGTACTTC. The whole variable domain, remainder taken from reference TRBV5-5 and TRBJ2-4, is DAGVTQSPTHLIKTRGQQVTLRCSPISGHKSVSWYQQVLGQGPQFIFQYYEKEERGRGNFPDRFSARQFPNYSSELNVNALLLGDSALYLCASSGRRELNQYFGAGTRLSVL.

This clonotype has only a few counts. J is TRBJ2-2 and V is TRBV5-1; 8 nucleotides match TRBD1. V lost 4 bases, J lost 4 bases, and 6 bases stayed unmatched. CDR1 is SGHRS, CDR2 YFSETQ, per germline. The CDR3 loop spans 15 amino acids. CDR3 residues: CASSQSGQGTGELFF. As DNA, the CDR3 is TGCGCCAGCAGCCAATCCGGACAGGGCACCGGGGAGCTGTTTTTT.

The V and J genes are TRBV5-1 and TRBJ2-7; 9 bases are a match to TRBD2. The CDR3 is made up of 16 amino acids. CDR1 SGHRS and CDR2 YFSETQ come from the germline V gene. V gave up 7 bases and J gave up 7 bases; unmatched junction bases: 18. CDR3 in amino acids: CASAKTPSGVTGEQYF. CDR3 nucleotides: TGCGCCAGCGCCAAAACCCCTAGCGGGGTCACGGGAGAGCAGTACTTC.

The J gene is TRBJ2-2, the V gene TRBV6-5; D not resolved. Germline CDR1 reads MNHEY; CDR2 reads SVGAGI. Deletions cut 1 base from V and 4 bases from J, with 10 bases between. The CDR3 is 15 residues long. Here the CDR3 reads CASSYYTDITGELFF. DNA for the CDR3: TGTGCCAGCAGTTACTACACGGATATCACCGGGGAGCTGTTTTTT.

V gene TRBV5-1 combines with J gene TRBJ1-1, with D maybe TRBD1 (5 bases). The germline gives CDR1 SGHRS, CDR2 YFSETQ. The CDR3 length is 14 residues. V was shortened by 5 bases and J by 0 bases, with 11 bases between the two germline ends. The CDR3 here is CASRIDSLNTEAFF. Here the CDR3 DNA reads TGCGCCAGCAGGATTGACAGTCTGAACACTGAAGCTTTCTTT.